These T cell receptor beta chains were read from a single sample in a study of regulatory T cells in long-lasting Graves disease. TCRdb independently ran MiXCR on the multiplex PCR reads; one entry per CDR3 protein. The sample gives under 500,000 distinct CDR3 sequences, less than 25% of which show up once; around 20% is in the top ten. This specimen was peripheral blood mononuclear cells (PBMCs), taken when the disease was refractory, from a patient treated with antithyroid drugs. Receptors were obtained from a female donor with Graves disease. Each CDR3 is given with its conserved first and last residue. The D gene is left open where the match is weak. Where a row states a size, it is once, few, many or the class of an expanded clone; other rows omit it.

J gene	D gene	clone size	V gene	CDR3 DNA	CDR3 protein
TRBJ2-5	.	few	TRBV20-1	TGCAGTGCTAGAGATACGGGGGAACAGACCCAGTACTTC	CSARDTGEQTQYF
TRBJ2-4	.	few	TRBV7-2	TGTGCCAGCAGCTTAGCGGGAGAAAACATTCAGTACTTC	CASSLAGENIQYF
TRBJ1-1	TRBD1	many	TRBV11-2	TGTGCCAGCAGCTGGAACAGGGGGCTGGGGGCCACTGAAGCTTTCTTT	CASSWNRGLGATEAFF
TRBJ2-7	TRBD1	many	TRBV2	TGTGCCAGCAGTGAAGCGGTAGGGGGCGGGGAGCAGTACTTC	CASSEAVGGGEQYF
TRBJ1-1	.	many	TRBV25-1	TGTGCCAGCAATTTTCAGGGTGGCACTGAAGCTTTCTTT	CASNFQGGTEAFF
TRBJ1-4	.	.	TRBV6-1	TGTGCCAGCAGTGAAGCGGTCAGGGTACGGGAAAAACTGTTTTTT	CASSEAVRVREKLFF
TRBJ1-1	.	many	TRBV5-5	TGTGCCAGCAGCTTGTCTCAGGGTGGTAACACTGAAGCTTTCTTT	CASSLSQGGNTEAFF
TRBJ2-3	TRBD2	.	TRBV7-2	TGTGCCAGCGGAAAGCGGGAGAGGTCCACAGATACGCAGTATTTT	CASGKRERSTDTQYF
TRBJ2-7	.	many	TRBV2	TGTGCCAGCAAGTGGGCAGGGGGGTACGAGCAGTACTTC	CASKWAGGYEQYF
TRBJ2-3	.	few	TRBV29-1	TGCAGCGTTGCGGGCACGCCCTACACAGATACGCAGTATTTT	CSVAGTPYTDTQYF
TRBJ1-1	.	many	TRBV9	TGTGCCAGCAGCGCCTATGGGGACGTGAACACTGAAGCTTTCTTT	CASSAYGDVNTEAFF
TRBJ2-7	TRBD2	many	TRBV6-1	TGTGCCAGCAGTGCGAAGGGCCGGACTAGCGGTCTGGGCGAGCAGTACTTC	CASSAKGRTSGLGEQYF
TRBJ1-2	TRBD1	.	TRBV19	TGTGCCAGTAGTATTGCGGGACAGACTTACACCTTC	CASSIAGQTYTF
TRBJ2-1	.	many	TRBV6-2/TRBV6-3	TGTGCCAGCAGTTCATCCTGGTGGGACCGGCAGTTCTTC	CASSSSWWDRQFF
TRBJ1-4	TRBD1	many	TRBV9	TGTGCCAGCAGCACGACAGGGGGCAGGAATGAAAAACTGTTTTTT	CASSTTGGRNEKLFF
TRBJ2-7	.	.	TRBV28	TGTGCCAGCATGACGGAGTACGAGCAGTACTTC	CASMTEYEQYF
TRBJ1-5	.	many	TRBV2	TGTGCCAGCAGTGATTCCGGAGGCAATCAGCCCCAGCATTTT	CASSDSGGNQPQHF
TRBJ1-1	.	many	TRBV6-1	TGTGCCAGCACCAACGCAGGGACTAACACTGAAGCTTTCTTT	CASTNAGTNTEAFF
TRBJ1-1	.	few	TRBV29-1	TGCAGCGTTGGGCAGGAGGAAGCTTTCTTT	CSVGQEEAFF
TRBJ2-1	TRBD2	few	TRBV6-1	TGTGCCAGCACCGGACTAGCGGGAGCTCGGGGGGTGCAGTTCTTC	CASTGLAGARGVQFF
TRBJ1-1	TRBD1	.	TRBV30	TGTGCGACAAACAGGGGCCCCTACACTGAAGCTTTCTTT	CATNRGPYTEAFF
TRBJ2-1	.	.	TRBV11-2	TGTGCCAGCAGGCCCCCCCTTTCGGTGAATGAGCAGTTCTTC	CASRPPLSVNEQFF
TRBJ1-5	.	many	TRBV28	TGTGCCAGCAGTTTATCATTAGGGGCCGCTTACAGGAATCAGCCCCAGCATTTT	CASSLSLGAAYRNQPQHF
TRBJ1-2	.	many	TRBV20-1	TGCAGTGCTAGAGATCGACTTACTTACACCTTC	CSARDRLTYTF
TRBJ2-7	TRBD1	.	TRBV19	TGTGCCAGTCGGGACAGGGGGCATCACGAGCAGTACTTC	CASRDRGHHEQYF
TRBJ1-5	.	.	TRBV6-1	TGTGCCAGCAGTCCCCTCGGGGAGCAGCCCCAGCATTTT	CASSPLGEQPQHF
TRBJ2-3	TRBD2	.	TRBV20-1	TGCAGTGCTAGAGACGGGACTAGCGGGAGTGGAACAGATACGCAGTATTTT	CSARDGTSGSGTDTQYF
TRBJ2-1	TRBD2	few	TRBV7-2	TGTGCCAGCAGCCGCGGGAGTTTCTACAATGAGCAGTTCTTC	CASSRGSFYNEQFF
TRBJ1-5	TRBD1	many	TRBV7-2	TGTGCCAGCAGCCCACGCCCGGACAGGGCCGATCAGCCCCAGCATTTT	CASSPRPDRADQPQHF
TRBJ1-1	TRBD1	.	TRBV20-1	TGCAGTGCCCGAGGACAGGGTCTCACTGAAGCTTTCTTT	CSARGQGLTEAFF
TRBJ1-1	.	few	TRBV18	TGTGCCAGCTCACTAGGGGACGGAACTGAAGCTTTCTTT	CASSLGDGTEAFF
TRBJ2-2	.	many	TRBV28	TGTGCCAGCAGTTTAGACGGGGAGCTGTTTTTT	CASSLDGELFF
TRBJ2-6	TRBD1	.	TRBV12-5	TGTGCTAGTGGTTCGGACAGGGGGCCTGGGGCCAACGTCCTGACTTTC	CASGSDRGPGANVLTF
TRBJ1-5	.	.	TRBV28	TGTGCCAGCAGTCCCCGGGGGGGTGGAAATCGCAATCAGCCCCAGCATTTT	CASSPRGGGNRNQPQHF
TRBJ2-7	TRBD2	.	TRBV27	TGTGCCAGCAGTTTATACCCCGGACTAGCGGGACCCTACGAGCAGTACTTC	CASSLYPGLAGPYEQYF
TRBJ2-3	.	few	TRBV28	TGTGCCAGCAGCCCCGGGACTCCTCCCCATACGCAGTATTTT	CASSPGTPPHTQYF
TRBJ2-7	TRBD2	many	TRBV28	TGTGCCAGCAGTACCCTGGGACTAGGCTACGAGCAGTACTTC	CASSTLGLGYEQYF
TRBJ1-2	.	few	TRBV29-1	TGCAGCGTTGAACTGACCTATGGCTACACCTTC	CSVELTYGYTF
TRBJ2-7	.	.	TRBV7-2	TGTGCCAGCAGCTTAGTGCAGACCCTCGGCGAGCAGTACTTC	CASSLVQTLGEQYF